This TCR beta chain is from a study of blood T cell repertoires in COVID-19 (TCRdb year 2020). Background on the whole study: Collaborator samples came from the United States, Italy and Spain and covered acute and convalescent phases of COVID-19. The repertoires were made available in a free public database intended to serve as a resource for research on the immune response to SARS-CoV-2. HLA class I and class II types, where available, came from metadata supplied by the sample provider rather than from assay-based typing. The material from the prospective study consisted of cDNA or gDNA derived from T cells, B-cell-depleted T cells, or PBMCs. The samples were drawn from the first 160 participants of the ongoing ImmuneRACE study and from more than 1,000 subjects provided by 6 global collaborators. The sample metadata nearly always contained a de-identified subject ID, COVID-19 status, age in years and sex. Deeply sampled blood TCRbeta repertoires from subjects exposed to, actively infected with, or recovered from COVID-19 were included in the dataset. General study outcomes and caveats: How much clinical and demographic metadata was included differed by source and by participant, and the metadata was provided uncurated.

The junction shows trimming of 3 bases on V and 8 bases on J, plus 13 bases between the germline ends. Taken from the germline V gene, the CDR1 and CDR2 loops are MGHDK and SYGVNS. CDR3 length: 13 amino acids, cysteine to phenylalanine. The DNA shown is the 39-base CDR3, in frame from base 1. The immunoSEQ Assay, a bias-controlled multiplex PCR, was used to amplify TCRbeta CDR3 regions from genomic DNA. From the authors' description of their analysis: Nucleated cell counts per sample were estimated from amplification of reference gene primers within the assay. Sequence reads were collapsed and filtered to measure the absolute abundance of every unique TCRbeta CDR3 rearrangement. Productive Simpson clonality was computed per sample as the square root of Simpson's diversity index over productive rearrangements. The table was pulled from immuneACCESS by TCRdb, which kept in-frame rearrangements only. Such tables lose some clones; where checked, under half of the loss comes from unresolved V genes, and the rest has no known cause. That table gives V, J and clone size, and the DNA gave D and trimming. For this sample there are about 100,000 clones; about 85% appear just once. About 4.5% of the sample is held by the ten biggest clonotypes.

Each collaborating institution followed its own protocols to collect whole blood in K2EDTA tubes. For TCRbeta analysis, collaborators shipped samples as frozen whole blood, isolated PBMCs, or DNA extracted from either of those sample types. This clone appeared a few times. There is no known antigen for this receptor. Per-base quality was not reported, and no clone a single base away is much larger than it. Sequenced sample: peripheral blood. Recombination joined TRBV25-1 with TRBJ1-2; 6 matching bases give a weak D call of TRBD1. The receptor was derived from a man aged 55 to 70 with acute or convalescent COVID-19. This receptor has the CDR3 CASSDGGLLGYTF. DNA sequence: TGTGCCAGCAGTGACGGGGGGCTCCTGGGCTACACCTTC.